The TCR beta chain under discussion was sequenced for a study of T cells in Graves' hyperthyroidism and ophthalmopathy. Study-level points and caveats: Peripheral blood also featured most of the thyroid clonotypes expanded above 0.001.

Trimming took 4 bases from V and 6 from J, leaving 9 bases between them. The CDR3 extends over 13 amino acids. The germline gives CDR1 SGHNT, CDR2 YENEEA. This clonotype has at least ten counts. What it binds is not known. Amplified TCR beta CDR3 regions came from RNA transcripts. Initially, a first-round RT-PCR of the TCR CDR3 employed the HTBI primer set. TCRdb re-derived calls from the multiplex PCR reads in MiXCR, one entry per CDR3 protein. This sample has 640,000 or so distinct CDR3 sequences, with over 12% found just once. The J gene is TRBJ2-2, the V gene TRBV11-3, with TRBD1 as a possible D gene (6 bases). This TCR derives from a woman aged 40-49 years with Graves' ophthalmopathy. What was sequenced was blood. The CDR3 loop reads CASSSPGAGELFF. Written as DNA, the CDR3 is TGTGCCAGCAGCTCCCCAGGGGCCGGGGAGCTGTTTTTT.